Listed below are T cell receptor beta chains from one sample, sequenced in a study of shared clonotypes between healthy human individuals. Sequencing was performed with immunoSEQ multiplex PCR; in TCRdb, only in-frame clones are kept and a portion is missing. This table holds about 2.3 million clones, 85% to 95% found once. What was sequenced was naive CD4+ T cells from PBMCs. These receptors were collected from a man younger than 35 in good health. Some clones in this sample may be carry-over from other donors' samples. Both conserved end residues are part of each CDR3. D genes are given only for firm matches. The size field is filled for only some rows; it gives once, few, many or a size class.

j_call clone_size d_call v_call cdr3_nt cdr3_aa
TRBJ2-4 NA NA TRBV5-1 TGCGCCAGCAGCTTGGGAGGGGCGGCGGACATTCAGTACTTC CASSLGGAADIQYF
TRBJ2-7 once NA TRBV5-1 TGCGCCAGCAGCTTGAACAGTTCGCCTCCCATCCACGAGCAGTACTTC CASSLNSSPPIHEQYF
TRBJ1-3 NA NA TRBV5-1 TGCGCCAGCAGCTTGGGTTTCGGAGGAAACACCATATATTTT CASSLGFGGNTIYF
TRBJ2-7 NA TRBD2 TRBV6-1 TGTGCCAGCAGTGAAGCGAACCCCGACAGCGGGATCACCTACGAGCAGTACTTC CASSEANPDSGITYEQYF
TRBJ2-1 once NA TRBV19 TGTGCCAGTAGTACCCAAGAGCGGAATGAGCAGTTCTTC CASSTQERNEQFF
TRBJ2-2 NA NA TRBV27 TGTGCCAGCAGTGGGAGAGTTTGGGGTCCCGGGGAGCTGTTTTTT CASSGRVWGPGELFF
TRBJ1-2 NA NA TRBV7-3 TGTGCCAGCAGCTTGGAGGCAGGGCTTAACTATGGCTACACCTTC CASSLEAGLNYGYTF
TRBJ2-2 once NA TRBV18 TGTGCCAGCTCACTCCTTCTGGGGAGAGACACCGGGGAGCTGTTTTTT CASSLLLGRDTGELFF
TRBJ2-7 NA TRBD1 TRBV4-1 TGCGCCAGCAGCCGCGGACAGGGTGGGTCCTACGAGCAGTACTTC CASSRGQGGSYEQYF
TRBJ2-7 NA TRBD1 TRBV18 TGTGCCAGCTCCCCCGGGGACAGAACTTACGAGCAGTACTTC CASSPGDRTYEQYF
TRBJ2-7 NA TRBD1 TRBV5-1 TGCGCCAGCAGCTTGTGGGACAGGGTTTACGAGCAGTACTTC CASSLWDRVYEQYF
TRBJ2-1 NA TRBD2 TRBV29-1 TGCAGCGTTGACGGGGGGGAGCCCTACAATGAGCAGTTCTTC CSVDGGEPYNEQFF
TRBJ1-5 NA TRBD1 TRBV28 TGTGCCAGCAGTTTAGACAGGGGGGATCAGCCCCAGCATTTT CASSLDRGDQPQHF
TRBJ1-1 NA NA TRBV5-1 TGCGCCAGCGGATTATCTAGGGTGGGGGACACTGAAGCTTTCTTT CASGLSRVGDTEAFF
TRBJ2-1 NA NA TRBV4-3 TGCGCCAGCAGCCAAGATTGGGGGAGGGGGGTCTCCTACAATGAGCAGTTCTTC CASSQDWGRGVSYNEQFF
TRBJ2-1 NA TRBD2 TRBV2 TGTGCCAGCAGACTAGCGGGAGTAATTAATGAGCAGTTCTTC CASRLAGVINEQFF
TRBJ1-1 NA NA TRBV15 TGTGCCACCAGCCCCCGAGGGGGGAGTGTAGCTTTCTTT CATSPRGGSVAFF
TRBJ2-7 NA TRBD1 TRBV30 TGTGCCTGGGGGACAGGGGGCAGATACGAGCAGTACTTC CAWGTGGRYEQYF
TRBJ2-2 NA TRBD2 TRBV11-3 TGTGCCAGCAGAGGGACTAGCGGCACCGGGGAGCTGTTTTTT CASRGTSGTGELFF
TRBJ2-2 NA NA TRBV5-5 TGTGCCAGCAGCTTTTACGACGCCGGGGAGCTGTTTTTT CASSFYDAGELFF
TRBJ1-5 NA NA TRBV4-1 TGCGCCAGCAGCCCAGGGAGCTTTGGGCAAAGGCCCCAGCATTTT CASSPGSFGQRPQHF
TRBJ1-2 NA TRBD1 TRBV6-5 TGTGCCAGCAGTTACACCCGACAGGGCCCCCTCTACACCTTC CASSYTRQGPLYTF
TRBJ2-1 NA TRBD2 TRBV28 TGTGCCAGCAGCGCCCGACTAGCGGGGATCAATGAGCAGTTCTTC CASSARLAGINEQFF
TRBJ2-7 NA NA TRBV6-6 TGTGCCAGCAGCTCTTACTTAGAGGAAGTCTCCTACGAGCAGTACTTC CASSSYLEEVSYEQYF
TRBJ2-3 NA NA TRBV4-1 TGCGCCAGCAGCCAAGATGGGTTCAATGGAGATACGCAGTATTTT CASSQDGFNGDTQYF
TRBJ1-2 NA TRBD1 TRBV6-1 TGTGCCAGCAGTGAAACCCCGCGACAGGGGAACTATGGCTACACCTTC CASSETPRQGNYGYTF
TRBJ1-4 once NA TRBV28 TGTGCCAGCAGACCGGGAGGACCGGGTGAAAAACTGTTTTTT CASRPGGPGEKLFF
TRBJ1-1 few TRBD1 TRBV29-1 TGCAGCGTTGAGAGGACAGGAAAAACTGAAGCTTTCTTT CSVERTGKTEAFF
TRBJ2-3 NA TRBD1 TRBV27 TGTGCCAGCAGTTTACCGGCAGGGGGCTTTGGAGATACGCAGTATTTT CASSLPAGGFGDTQYF
TRBJ1-5 NA TRBD1 TRBV11-2 TGTGCCAGCAGCCCACGACAGGGCCAGCCCCAGCATTTT CASSPRQGQPQHF
TRBJ1-3 NA NA TRBV11-2 TGTGCCAGCAGCCCCCGGGGAGGAACCACTGGAAACACCATATATTTT CASSPRGGTTGNTIYF
TRBJ2-3 NA NA TRBV7-6 TGTGCCAGCAGCTTATTTTGGGGAGATACGCAGTATTTT CASSLFWGDTQYF
TRBJ2-1 NA TRBD1 TRBV9 TGTGCCAGCAGCGGCCCCGGGACAGGGGCCTACAATGAGCAGTTCTTC CASSGPGTGAYNEQFF
TRBJ1-4 NA NA TRBV7-2 TGTGCCAGCAGCAACCAGGGGTCGCCTAATGAAAAACTGTTTTTT CASSNQGSPNEKLFF
TRBJ2-3 NA TRBD2 TRBV15 TGTGCCACCAGCAGCCCCTCCGGTCTGAGTGAGGGCGGGAGGGCAGATACGCAGTATTTT CATSSPSGLSEGGRADTQYF
TRBJ1-5 few NA TRBV29-1 TGCAGCGTAGCCGGGACATCAGCCGGTCAGCCCCAGCATTTT CSVAGTSAGQPQHF
TRBJ2-3 NA TRBD2 TRBV7-9 TGTGCCAGCAGCCCCGGGACTAGCGGAAGCACAGATACGCAGTATTTT CASSPGTSGSTDTQYF
TRBJ2-5 NA NA TRBV7-2 TGTGCCAGCAGCAAAGACAGACAAGAGACCCAGTACTTC CASSKDRQETQYF
TRBJ2-6 once NA TRBV5-4 TGTGCCAGCAGCTTGGCTCCCAGAGGCCCCGGGGCCAACGTCCTGACTTTC CASSLAPRGPGANVLTF
TRBJ2-3 NA TRBD2 TRBV15 TGTGCCACCAGCAGAGAGGGCGGGAGGCAAGGAGATACGCAGTATTTT CATSREGGRQGDTQYF
TRBJ1-5 NA TRBD1 TRBV28 TGTGCCAGCAGTCCCCCCCGGACAGGGGGGGGTCAGCCCCAGCATTTT CASSPPRTGGGQPQHF
TRBJ2-7 NA TRBD2 TRBV28 TGTGCCAGCAGCGGACTAGCGGGAGGCGCTTTAGCCCTGGGGGAGCAGTACTTC CASSGLAGGALALGEQYF
TRBJ1-1 NA NA TRBV30 TGTGCCTGGATGGCTCCGGCAACGAACACTGAAGCTTTCTTT CAWMAPATNTEAFF
TRBJ1-6 NA TRBD1 TRBV6-1 TGTGCCAGCAGGACAGGGAACCACAATTCACCCCTCCACTTT CASRTGNHNSPLHF
TRBJ2-7 NA NA TRBV25-1 TGTGCCAGCAGTGCCCGGGCGTGGGAAAACTTCTACGAGCAGTACTTC CASSARAWENFYEQYF
TRBJ2-1 NA TRBD2 TRBV14 TGTGCCAGCAGCGCTAGCGGGAAAAAGTACAATGAGCAGTTCTTC CASSASGKKYNEQFF
TRBJ2-5 NA NA TRBV29-1 TGCAGCGTCTTTGAGTTCCAGGGACAAGAGACCCAGTACTTC CSVFEFQGQETQYF
TRBJ1-1 NA TRBD1 TRBV2 TGTGCCAGCAGAGAATTCCGGGACAGTCTTGAAGCTTTCTTT CASREFRDSLEAFF
TRBJ1-4 NA NA TRBV19 TGTGCCAGTAGTCTCGGGGGGATGTACGAAAAACTGTTTTTT CASSLGGMYEKLFF
TRBJ1-1 once TRBD1 TRBV11-2 TGTGCCAGCAGCTCCGACAGGGTGAACACTGAAGCTTTCTTT CASSSDRVNTEAFF
TRBJ1-4 once NA TRBV11-2 TGTGCCAGCAGCCTCAGGACGCCGGGAATTAATGAAAAACTGTTTTTT CASSLRTPGINEKLFF
TRBJ2-3 NA NA TRBV11-2 TGTGCCAGCAGCGCCCTAGCGATTGGCACAGATACGCAGTATTTT CASSALAIGTDTQYF